The 3 T cell receptor beta chains below were found in one sample sequenced in a study of shared clonotypes between healthy human individuals. Measured with immunoSEQ multiplex PCR; TCRdb has only the in-frame clones, and not every one. The repertoire has about 530,000 clones, 96% of them found once; the top ten carry less than 0.06%. Sequencing used naive CD4+ T cells sorted from blood. Indicated subset: CD45RA+ positively selected. These receptors came from a woman aged 25 to 45 in good health.

This chain connects TRBV10-3 to TRBJ2-3; D gene ambiguous. This CDR3 is built from 15 residues. V was clipped by 8 bases and J by 3 bases, with 18 bases between them. Germline lookup yields CDR1 ENHRY and CDR2 SYGVKD. CDR3 sequence reads: CAIGEVGGRTDTQYF. The CDR3 nucleotides read TGTGCCATCGGAGAAGTAGGCGGTCGGACAGATACGCAGTATTTT.

The rearrangement uses TRBV19 and TRBJ1-5; 10 bases line up with TRBD1. Germline CDR1 and CDR2: LNHDA and SQIVND (reference sequence). This CDR3 spans 16 amino acids. J was trimmed by 7 bases and V by 5 bases; bases with no gene match: 11. The DNA for the CDR3 is TGTGCCAGTAGTGCCGAGGACAGGGGGGTTGGGCAGCCCCAGCATTTT. Protein: CASSAEDRGVGQPQHF.

The chain carries TRBV6-1 and TRBJ2-1; 12 bases match TRBD2. With 7 bases clipped from V and 9 bases from J, the junction kept 10 bases outside the gene matches. The CDR3 is made up of 15 amino acids. Per the germline V gene, CDR1 is MNHNS and CDR2 is SASEGT. For the CDR3, the DNA is TGTGCCAGCAACAAGCTAGCGGGAGGGCGTCCTGAGCAGTTCTTC. Its translation is CASNKLAGGRPEQFF.